The following is a T cell receptor beta chain sequence with its context. Its antigen is not identified. The CDR3 length is 18 residues. Per the germline V gene, CDR1 is SGHRS and CDR2 is YFSETQ. With 2 bases clipped from V and 7 bases from J, the junction kept 16 bases outside the gene matches. The sample originates from a study of T cell responses to AZD1222 COVID-19 vaccine. Study conclusions and caveats: Along spike, vaccine-associated CD4 TCRs were found throughout, with dominance at 160-218 and 743-854. There were mostly white British donors and more females than males, and clonal diversity was possibly underestimated.

Sequencing used immunoSEQ multiplex PCR; TCRdb keeps in-frame clones, though not all of them. The data hold 100,000 or so clones, with more than 70% observed a single time. The rearrangement uses TRBV5-1 and TRBJ2-1; 9 bases agree with TRBD2. The clonotype was recovered from an adult in good health. Here the sequenced sample was peripheral blood, taken on day 0 of AZD1222 vaccination. This CDR3 reads CASSFLGAGGPIGNEQFF. In nucleotides, the CDR3 is TGCGCCAGCAGCTTTTTAGGTGCGGGAGGGCCGATTGGAAATGAGCAGTTCTTC.